This T cell receptor beta chain came from a study of T cells in Graves' hyperthyroidism and ophthalmopathy. This CDR3 has 15 amino acids. The germline V gene has CDR1 MDHEN and CDR2 SYDVKM. J lost 2 bases, V lost 2 bases, and 5 bases had no gene match. The CDR3 regions of TCR beta were amplified from RNA transcripts. The HTBI primer set was used in a first-round RT-PCR of the TCR CDR3. A single record per CDR3 protein comes from TCRdb applying MiXCR to the multiplex PCR reads. The profile shows 160,000 or so distinct CDR3 sequences, 9.4% of them singletons. The genes are TRBV28 and TRBJ2-7, with 8 bases identical to TRBD2. Sequenced sample: blood. This receptor was taken from a woman aged 18-29 years with Graves' hyperthyroidism that later progressed to Graves' ophthalmopathy. CDR3 in amino acids: CASSLAGGDAYEQYF. CDR3 coding DNA: TGTGCCAGCAGTTTAGCGGGGGGCGACGCCTACGAGCAGTACTTC.